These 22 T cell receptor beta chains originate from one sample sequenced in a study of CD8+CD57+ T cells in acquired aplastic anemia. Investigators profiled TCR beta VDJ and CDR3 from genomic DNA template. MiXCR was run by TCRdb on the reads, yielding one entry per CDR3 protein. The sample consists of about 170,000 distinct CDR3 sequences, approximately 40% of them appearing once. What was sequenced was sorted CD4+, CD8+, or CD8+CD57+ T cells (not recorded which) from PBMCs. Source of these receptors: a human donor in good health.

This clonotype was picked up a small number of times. As DNA, the CDR3 is TGTGCCAGCAGCTTAAGGGCCGCAAATTCACCCCTCCACTTT. Its protein is CASSLRAANSPLHF. This chain connects TRBV7-3 to TRBJ1-6; D gene unclear. The CDR3 totals 14 residues. The V end was cut by 1 base, the J end by 7 bases, with 8 bases between. CDR1 SGHTA and CDR2 FQGTGA come from the germline V gene.

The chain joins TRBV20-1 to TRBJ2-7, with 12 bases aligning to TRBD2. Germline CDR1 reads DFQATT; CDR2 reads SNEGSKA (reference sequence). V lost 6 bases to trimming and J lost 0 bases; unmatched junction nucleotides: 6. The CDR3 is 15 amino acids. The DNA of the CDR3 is TGCAGTGCAACGACTAGCGGGGGCCCCTCCTACGAGCAGTACTTC. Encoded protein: CSATTSGGPSYEQYF.

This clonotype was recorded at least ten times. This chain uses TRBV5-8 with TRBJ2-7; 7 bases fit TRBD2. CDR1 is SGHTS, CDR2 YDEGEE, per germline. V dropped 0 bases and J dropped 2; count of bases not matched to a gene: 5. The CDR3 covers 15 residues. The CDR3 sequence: CASSLGVAGAYEQYF. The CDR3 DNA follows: TGTGCCAGCAGCTTGGGAGTAGCGGGTGCCTACGAGCAGTACTTC. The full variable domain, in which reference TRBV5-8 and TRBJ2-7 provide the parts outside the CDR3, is EAGVTQSPTHLIKTRGQQATLRCSPISGHTSVYWYQQALGLGLQFLLWYDEGEERNRGNFPPRFSGRQFPNYSSELNVNALELEDSALYLCASSLGVAGAYEQYFGPGTRLTVT.

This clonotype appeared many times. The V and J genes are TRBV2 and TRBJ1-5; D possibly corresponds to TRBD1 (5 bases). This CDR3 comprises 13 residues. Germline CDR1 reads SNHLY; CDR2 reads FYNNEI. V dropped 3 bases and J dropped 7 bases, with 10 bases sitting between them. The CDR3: CASSDQGGQPQHF. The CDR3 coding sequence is TGTGCCAGCAGTGACCAGGGCGGGCAGCCCCAGCATTTT.

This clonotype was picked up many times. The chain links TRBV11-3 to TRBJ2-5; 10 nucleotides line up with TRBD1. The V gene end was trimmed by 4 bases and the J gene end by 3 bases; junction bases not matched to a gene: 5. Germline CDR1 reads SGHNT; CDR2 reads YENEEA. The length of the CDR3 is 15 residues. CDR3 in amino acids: CASSSRQGAKETQYF. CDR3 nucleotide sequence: TGTGCCAGCAGCTCGAGACAGGGGGCCAAAGAGACCCAGTACTTC.

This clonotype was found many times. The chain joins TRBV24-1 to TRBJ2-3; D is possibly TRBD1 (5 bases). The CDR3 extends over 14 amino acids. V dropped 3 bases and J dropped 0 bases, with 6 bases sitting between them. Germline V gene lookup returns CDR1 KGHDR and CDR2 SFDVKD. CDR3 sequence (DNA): TGTGCCACCAGTGATCGACAGAGCACAGATACGCAGTATTTT. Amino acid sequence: CATSDRQSTDTQYF.

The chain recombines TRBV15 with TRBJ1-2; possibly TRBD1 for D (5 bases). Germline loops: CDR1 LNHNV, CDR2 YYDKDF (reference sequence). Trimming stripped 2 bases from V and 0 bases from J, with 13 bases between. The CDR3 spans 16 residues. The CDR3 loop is CATSRQRRDPNYGYTF. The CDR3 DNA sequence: TGTGCCACCAGCAGACAGAGGAGGGACCCTAACTATGGCTACACCTTC.

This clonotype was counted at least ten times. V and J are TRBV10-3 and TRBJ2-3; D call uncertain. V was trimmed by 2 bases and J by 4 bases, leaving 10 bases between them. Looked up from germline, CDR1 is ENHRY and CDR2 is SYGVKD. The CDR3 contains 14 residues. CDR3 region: CAISEGSSADTQYF. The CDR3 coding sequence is TGTGCCATCAGTGAGGGTAGTTCCGCAGATACGCAGTATTTT.

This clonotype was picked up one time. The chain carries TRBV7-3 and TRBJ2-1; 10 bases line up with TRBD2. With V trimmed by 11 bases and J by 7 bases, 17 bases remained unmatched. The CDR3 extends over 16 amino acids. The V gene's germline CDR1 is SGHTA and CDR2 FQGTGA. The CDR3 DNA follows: TGTGCCTGCGGCTCAGCAAGCGGGGGGGCCTGGAATGAGCAGTTCTTC. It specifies CACGSASGGAWNEQFF. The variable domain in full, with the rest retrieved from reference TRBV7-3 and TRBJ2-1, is GAGVSQTPSNKVTEKGKYVELRCDPISGHTALYWYRQSLGQGPEFLIYFQGTGAADDSGLPNDRFFAVRPEGSVSTLKIQRTERGDSAVYLCACGSASGGAWNEQFFGPGTRLTVL.

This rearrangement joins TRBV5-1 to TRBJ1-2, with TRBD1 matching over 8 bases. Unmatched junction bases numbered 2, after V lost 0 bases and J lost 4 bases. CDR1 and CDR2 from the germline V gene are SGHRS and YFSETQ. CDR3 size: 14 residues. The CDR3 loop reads CASSLGTGTYGYTF. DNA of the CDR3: TGCGCCAGCAGCTTGGGGACAGGGACCTATGGCTACACCTTC.

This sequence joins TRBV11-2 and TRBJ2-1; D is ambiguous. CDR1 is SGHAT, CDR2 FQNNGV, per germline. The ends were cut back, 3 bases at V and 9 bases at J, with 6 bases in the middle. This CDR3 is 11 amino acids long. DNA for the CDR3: TGTGCCAGCAGCTTTGGACGTGAGCAGTTCTTC. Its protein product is CASSFGREQFF.

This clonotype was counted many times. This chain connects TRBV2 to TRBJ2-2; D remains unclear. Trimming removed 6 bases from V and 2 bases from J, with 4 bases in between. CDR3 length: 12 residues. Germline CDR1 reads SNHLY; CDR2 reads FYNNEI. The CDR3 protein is CASSDNTGELFF. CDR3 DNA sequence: TGTGCCAGCAGCGATAACACCGGGGAGCTGTTTTTT.

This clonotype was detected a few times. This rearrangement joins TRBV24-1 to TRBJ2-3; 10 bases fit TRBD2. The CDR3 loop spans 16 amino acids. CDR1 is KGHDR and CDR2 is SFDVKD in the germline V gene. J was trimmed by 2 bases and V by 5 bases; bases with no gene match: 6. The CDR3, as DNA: TGTGCCACCAGTGTGAGGACTAGCGGAGTCACAGATACGCAGTATTTT. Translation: CATSVRTSGVTDTQYF.

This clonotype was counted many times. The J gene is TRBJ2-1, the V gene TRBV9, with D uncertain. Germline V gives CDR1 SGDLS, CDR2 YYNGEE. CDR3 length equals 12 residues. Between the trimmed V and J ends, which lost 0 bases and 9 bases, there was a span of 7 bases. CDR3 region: CASSVEATEQFF. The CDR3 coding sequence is TGTGCCAGCAGCGTAGAGGCTACTGAGCAGTTCTTC.

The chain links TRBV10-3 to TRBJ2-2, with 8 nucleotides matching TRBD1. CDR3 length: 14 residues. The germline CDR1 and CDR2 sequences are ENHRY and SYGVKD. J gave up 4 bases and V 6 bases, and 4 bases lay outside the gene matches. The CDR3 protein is CAISPGQVTGELFF. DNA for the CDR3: TGTGCCATCAGCCCGGGACAGGTCACCGGGGAGCTGTTTTTT.

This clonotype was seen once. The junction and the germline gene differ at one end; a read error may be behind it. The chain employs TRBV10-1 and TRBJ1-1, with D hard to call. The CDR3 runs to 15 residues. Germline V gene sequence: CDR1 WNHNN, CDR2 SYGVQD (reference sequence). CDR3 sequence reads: CASRTPRKMNTEASF. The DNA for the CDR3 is TGCGCCAGCAGGACTCCGAGAAAAATGAACACTGAAGCTTCCTTT.

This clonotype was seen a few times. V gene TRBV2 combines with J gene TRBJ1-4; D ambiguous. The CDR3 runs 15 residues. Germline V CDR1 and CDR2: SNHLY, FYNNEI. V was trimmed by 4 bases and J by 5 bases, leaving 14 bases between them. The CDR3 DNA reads TGTGCCAGCAGTGCCCACAGAACTTCAAATGAAAAACTGTTTTTT. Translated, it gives CASSAHRTSNEKLFF.

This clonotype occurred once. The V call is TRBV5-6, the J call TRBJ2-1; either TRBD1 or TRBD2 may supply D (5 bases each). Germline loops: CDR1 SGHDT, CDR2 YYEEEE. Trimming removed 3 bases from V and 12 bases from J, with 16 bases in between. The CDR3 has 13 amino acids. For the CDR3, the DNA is TGTGCCAGCAGCTGGGACGGTACAGATACGCAGTTCTTC. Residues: CASSWDGTDTQFF.

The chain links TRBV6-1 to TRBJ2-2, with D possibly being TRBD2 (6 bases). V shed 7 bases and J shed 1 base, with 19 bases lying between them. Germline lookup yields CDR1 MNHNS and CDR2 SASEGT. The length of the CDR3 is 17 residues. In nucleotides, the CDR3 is TGTGCCAGCATCTCTATCGGGCGGGGTCTGAACACCGGGGAGCTGTTTTTT. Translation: CASISIGRGLNTGELFF.

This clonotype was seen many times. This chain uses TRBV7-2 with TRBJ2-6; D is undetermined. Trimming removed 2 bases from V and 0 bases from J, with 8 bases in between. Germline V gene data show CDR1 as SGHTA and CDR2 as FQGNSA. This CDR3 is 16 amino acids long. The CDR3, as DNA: TGTGCCAGCAGCTTAAGACTGAACTCTGGGGCCAACGTCCTGACTTTC. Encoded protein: CASSLRLNSGANVLTF.

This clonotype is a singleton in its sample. For the CDR3, the DNA is TGTGCCACCAGCACAGTAGCGGGGGCGGGATACAATGAGCAGTTCTTC. Protein product: CATSTVAGAGYNEQFF. This chain joins TRBV24-1 and TRBJ2-1; 9 bases align to TRBD2. Looked up from germline, CDR1 is KGHDR and CDR2 is SFDVKD. The J segment lost 4 bases and the V segment lost 7 bases, leaving 10 bases of the junction unmatched. This CDR3 contains 16 residues.

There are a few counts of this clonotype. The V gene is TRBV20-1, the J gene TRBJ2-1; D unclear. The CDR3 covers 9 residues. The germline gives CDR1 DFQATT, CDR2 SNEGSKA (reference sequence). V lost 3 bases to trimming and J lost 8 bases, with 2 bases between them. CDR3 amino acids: CSARYEQFF. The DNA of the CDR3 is TGCAGTGCTAGGTATGAGCAGTTCTTC.